This record covers a single T cell receptor (beta chain). Its specificity is unknown. The V segment lost 5 bases and the J segment 7 bases; nucleotides outside the gene matches: 11. This CDR3 spans 16 amino acids. The germline V gene has CDR1 KGHSH and CDR2 LQKENI. The data belong to a study of lymphopenia after photon versus proton radiotherapy. Sequencing used immunoSEQ multiplex PCR; TCRdb keeps in-frame clones, though not all of them. Of about 17,000 clones in the sample, 65% to 90% were seen once. The study's findings and limits: In patients who died, overall survival fell as post-nadir TCR diversity dropped more. Under photons, naive T cells and diversity fell while effector/memory populations rose. Oligoclonal CD8+ Temra expansion after nadir drove photon patients' diversity drop. Better survival with proton therapy was suggested as possible, not demonstrated.

V gene TRBV18 combines with J gene TRBJ1-4, with 9 nucleotides matching TRBD1. This receptor was obtained from a man between 70 and 80 years old with pancreatic cancer. The source was peripheral blood, collected from a patient treated with proton-based radiotherapy. The CDR3 region has the DNA TGTGCCAGCTCAGAAGGACAGGGGAGAGATCGTGAAAAACTGTTTTTT. Translating gives CASSEGQGRDREKLFF.